This T cell receptor beta chain was captured in a study of cytomegalovirus exposure and HLA in healthy donors. The study's findings and limits: The study flagged some 180 TCR beta chains as cytomegalovirus-associated. Most sequenced TCRs were rare (though some public TCRs occurred in many donors).

Notes on this clone: The antigen remains unidentified.

Trimming cost V 3 bases and J 2 bases; bases outside gene matches: 2. Germline V gene sequence: CDR1 SEHNR, CDR2 FQNEAQ (reference sequence). The CDR3 consists of 16 residues. Profiled with immunoSEQ multiplex PCR; TCRdb holds only in-frame clones, not every one. This sample has 150,000 to 180,000 clones, with approximately 86% found just once. The sequence came from a man between 18 and 35 years old in good health and CMV-seropositive. Sequenced material: PBMCs. The V and J genes are TRBV7-9 and TRBJ2-1; TRBD2 agrees at 12 bases. The CDR3 loop reads CASSLRTSGTYNEQFF. DNA of the CDR3: TGTGCCAGCAGCTTGAGGACTAGCGGGACCTACAATGAGCAGTTCTTC.